This T cell receptor (beta chain) was identified during a study of T cell responses to AZD1222 COVID-19 vaccine. Whole-study findings and limits: Donors, mostly white British, included more females; clonal diversity was possibly underestimated. The breadth and depth of Spike-specific TCRs increased once two AZD1222 doses had been given.

This CDR3 spans 14 amino acids. V lost 0 bases to trimming and J lost 7 bases; unmatched junction nucleotides: 2. Per germline, CDR1 SGHRS and CDR2 YFSETQ. The assay was immunoSEQ multiplex PCR, and TCRdb's table has in-frame clones only and misses some. The sample lists roughly 76,000 clones; 86% were seen once. In this sample, this clone turned up a few times. Antigen unknown. V gene TRBV5-1 combines with J gene TRBJ2-4; 9 nucleotides agree with TRBD2. Specimen: peripheral blood, collected on day 0 of AZD1222 vaccination. The source is an adult in good health. CDR3 region: CASSLDGLANIQYF. The CDR3 DNA follows: TGCGCCAGCAGCTTGGACGGACTAGCGAACATTCAGTACTTC.